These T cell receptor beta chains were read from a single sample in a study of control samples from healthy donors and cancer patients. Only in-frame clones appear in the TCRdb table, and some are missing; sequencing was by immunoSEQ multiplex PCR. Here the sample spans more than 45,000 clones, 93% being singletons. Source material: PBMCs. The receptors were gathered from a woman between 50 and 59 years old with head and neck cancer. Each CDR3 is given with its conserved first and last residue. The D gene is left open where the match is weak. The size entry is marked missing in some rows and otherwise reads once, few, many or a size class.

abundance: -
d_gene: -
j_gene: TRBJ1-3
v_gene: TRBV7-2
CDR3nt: TGTGCCAGCAGCTGGAGCTCTGGAAACACCATATATTTT
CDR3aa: CASSWSSGNTIYF

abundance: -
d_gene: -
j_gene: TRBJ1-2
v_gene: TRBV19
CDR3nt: TGTGCCAGTAGTATTACAGGGATCGACTATGGCTACACCTTC
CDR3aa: CASSITGIDYGYTF

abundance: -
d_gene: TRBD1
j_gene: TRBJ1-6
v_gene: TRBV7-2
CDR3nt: TGTGCCAGCAGCTTAGAGGCCAGGGGGAATAATTCACCCCTCCACTTT
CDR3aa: CASSLEARGNNSPLHF

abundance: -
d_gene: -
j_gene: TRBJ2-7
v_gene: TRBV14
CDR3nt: TGTGCCAGCAGCCAAATCCTCTACGAGCAGTACTTC
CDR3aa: CASSQILYEQYF

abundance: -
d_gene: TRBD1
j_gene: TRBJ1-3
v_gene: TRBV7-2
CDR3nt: TGTGCCAGCAGCCCGCATGACAGGGGGGGGTCAAACACCATATATTTT
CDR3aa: CASSPHDRGGSNTIYF

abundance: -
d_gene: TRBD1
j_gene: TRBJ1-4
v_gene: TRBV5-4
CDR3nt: TGTGCCAGCAGCTTGGGGGACAGGGAAGGGGAAAAACTGTTTTTT
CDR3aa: CASSLGDREGEKLFF

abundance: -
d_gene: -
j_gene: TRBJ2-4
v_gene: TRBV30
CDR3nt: TGTGCCTGGAGTGTAGGGTGGGGGGCCAAAAACATTCAGTACTTC
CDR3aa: CAWSVGWGAKNIQYF

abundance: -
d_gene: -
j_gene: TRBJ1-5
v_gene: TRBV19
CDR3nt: TGTGCCAGCTCCACCGACCGGGACCCCCGGGATTCCCAGCATTTT
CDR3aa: CASSTDRDPRDSQHF

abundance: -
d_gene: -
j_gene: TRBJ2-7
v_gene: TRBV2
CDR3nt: TGTGCCAGCACAAAGGACCTATCGGTCGACGAGCAGTACTTC
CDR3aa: CASTKDLSVDEQYF

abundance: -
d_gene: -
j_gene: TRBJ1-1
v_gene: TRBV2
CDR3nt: TGTGCCAGCAGTGAAAATCCAGTTTTGGACACTGAAGCTTTCTTT
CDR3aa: CASSENPVLDTEAFF

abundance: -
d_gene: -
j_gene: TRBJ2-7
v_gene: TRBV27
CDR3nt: TGTGCCAGTTCGACAGGACCTACCGAGCAGTACTTC
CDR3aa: CASSTGPTEQYF

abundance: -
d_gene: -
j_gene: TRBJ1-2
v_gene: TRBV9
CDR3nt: TGTGCCAGCAGCCCCGGGGGGGAAGCTTTCTATGGCTACACCTTC
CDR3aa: CASSPGGEAFYGYTF

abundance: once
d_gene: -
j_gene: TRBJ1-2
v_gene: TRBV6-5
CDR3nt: TGTGCCAGCAGTTACGGCAGGGTATATGGCTACACCTTC
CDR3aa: CASSYGRVYGYTF

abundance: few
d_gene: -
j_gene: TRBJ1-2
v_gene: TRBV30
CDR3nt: TGTGCCTGGAATTATAGGGGGAACTATGGCTACACCTTC
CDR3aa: CAWNYRGNYGYTF

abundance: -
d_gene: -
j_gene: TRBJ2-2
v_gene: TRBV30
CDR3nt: TGTGCCTGGAGTGTAAGTGCCACCGGGGAGCTGTTTTTT
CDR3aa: CAWSVSATGELFF

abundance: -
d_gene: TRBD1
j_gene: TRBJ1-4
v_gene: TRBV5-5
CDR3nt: TGTGCCAGCAGCCTATGGACAGGGGGCAATGAAAAACTGTTTTTT
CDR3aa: CASSLWTGGNEKLFF

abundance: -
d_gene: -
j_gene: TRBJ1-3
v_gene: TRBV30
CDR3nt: TGTGCCTGGAGTTATATCTCTGGAAACACCATATATTTT
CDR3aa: CAWSYISGNTIYF

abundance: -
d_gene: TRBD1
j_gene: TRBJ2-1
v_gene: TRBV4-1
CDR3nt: TGCGCCAGCAGCCCTAGGGACAGGGGGGTGTCTAGCGGGACCTACAATGAGCAGTTCTTC
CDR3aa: CASSPRDRGVSSGTYNEQFF

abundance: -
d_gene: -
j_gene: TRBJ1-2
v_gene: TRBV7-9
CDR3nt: TGTGCCAGCAGCTCCGGGGAGGGGATCTATGGCTACACCTTC
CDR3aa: CASSSGEGIYGYTF

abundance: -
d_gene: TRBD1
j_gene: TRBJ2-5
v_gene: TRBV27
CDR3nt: TGTGCCAGCAGTTCACAGGGGTGGGAGACCCAGTACTTC
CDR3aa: CASSSQGWETQYF

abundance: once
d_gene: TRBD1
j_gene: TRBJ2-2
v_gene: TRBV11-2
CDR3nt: TGTGCCAGCAGCCCTACAGGGGGCTCCGGGGAGCTGTTTTTT
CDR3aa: CASSPTGGSGELFF

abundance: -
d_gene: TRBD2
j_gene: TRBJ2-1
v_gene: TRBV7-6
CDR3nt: TGTGCCAGCAGCTTGGGACTAGCGGGCTTATTAACCTACAATGAGCAGTTCTTC
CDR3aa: CASSLGLAGLLTYNEQFF

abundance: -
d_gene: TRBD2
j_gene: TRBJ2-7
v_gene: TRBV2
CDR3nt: TGTGCCAGCAGTTACGAGGGACTAGCGGGGCGGGAGTACTTC
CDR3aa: CASSYEGLAGREYF

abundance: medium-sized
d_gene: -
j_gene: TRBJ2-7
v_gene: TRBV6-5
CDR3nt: TGTGCCAGCAGCCGACAGGAAACGTCCTCCTACGAGCAGTACTTC
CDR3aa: CASSRQETSSYEQYF

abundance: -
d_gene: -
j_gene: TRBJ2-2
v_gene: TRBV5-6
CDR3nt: TGTGCCAGCAGCCCACCGACGGGCGCGGGAACCGGGGAGCTGTTTTTT
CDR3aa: CASSPPTGAGTGELFF

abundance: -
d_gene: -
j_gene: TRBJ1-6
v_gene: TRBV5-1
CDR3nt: TGCGCCAGCAGATGGGGGCAGCCGCAAGATTATAATTCACCCCTCCACTTT
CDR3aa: CASRWGQPQDYNSPLHF

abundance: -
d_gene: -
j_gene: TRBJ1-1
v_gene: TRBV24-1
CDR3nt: TGTGCCACCAGTGATGGGCAGCGCACTGAAGCTTTCTTT
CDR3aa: CATSDGQRTEAFF

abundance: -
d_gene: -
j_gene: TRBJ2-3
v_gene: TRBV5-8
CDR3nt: TGTGCCAGCAGCTTCCGACAGGCTAACACAGATACGCAGTATTTT
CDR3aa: CASSFRQANTDTQYF

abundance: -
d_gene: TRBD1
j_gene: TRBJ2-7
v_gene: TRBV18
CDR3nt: TGTGCCAGCTCATCGGGACAGAAGTACGAGCAGTACTTC
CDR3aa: CASSSGQKYEQYF

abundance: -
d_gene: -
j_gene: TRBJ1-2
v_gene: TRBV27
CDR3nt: TGTGCCAGCAGTTTCCGGGGCATGGATGGCTACACCTTC
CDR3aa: CASSFRGMDGYTF

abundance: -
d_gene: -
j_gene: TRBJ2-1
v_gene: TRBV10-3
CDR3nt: TGTGCCATCAGTTTGGTAGCGGTAGATTTATACAATGAGCAGTTCTTC
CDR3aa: CAISLVAVDLYNEQFF

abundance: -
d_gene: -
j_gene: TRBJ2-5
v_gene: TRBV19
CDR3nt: TGTGCCAGTAGTATAGATCTGGGCTATAGATCGTTGGCCCAGTACTTC
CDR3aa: CASSIDLGYRSLAQYF

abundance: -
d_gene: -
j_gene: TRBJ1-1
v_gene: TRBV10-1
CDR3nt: TGCGCCAGCAGTGAGGGAAAGGTTACTATGAACACTGAAGCTTTCTTT
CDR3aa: CASSEGKVTMNTEAFF

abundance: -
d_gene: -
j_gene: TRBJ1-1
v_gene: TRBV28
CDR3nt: TGTGCCAGCAGTTTAGCCTATTCCAACACTGAAGCTTTCTTT
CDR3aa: CASSLAYSNTEAFF

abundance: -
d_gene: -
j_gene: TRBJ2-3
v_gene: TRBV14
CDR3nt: TGTGCCAGCAGCCAGACCGCCAGTCCCACAGATACGCAGTATTTT
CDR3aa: CASSQTASPTDTQYF

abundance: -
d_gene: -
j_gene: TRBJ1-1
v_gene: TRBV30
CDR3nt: TGTGCCTGGAGTGTACATAGGGCCGCCGAAGCTTTCTTT
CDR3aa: CAWSVHRAAEAFF

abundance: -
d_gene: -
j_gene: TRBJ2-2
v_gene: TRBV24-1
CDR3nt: TGTGCCATCATCTACCCCGAGGCGGGGCGCGCGAACACCGGGGAGCTGTTTTTT
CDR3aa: CAIIYPEAGRANTGELFF

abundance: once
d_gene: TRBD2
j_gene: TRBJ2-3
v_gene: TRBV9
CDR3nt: TGTGCCAGCAGCCCACTAGCGGGAGGTCTCAGCACAGATACGCAGTATTTT
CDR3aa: CASSPLAGGLSTDTQYF

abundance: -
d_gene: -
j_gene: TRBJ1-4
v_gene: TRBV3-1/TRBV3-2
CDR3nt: TGTGCCAGCAGCCAATTGGGGTGGCAGAATGAAAAACTGTTTTTT
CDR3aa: CASSQLGWQNEKLFF

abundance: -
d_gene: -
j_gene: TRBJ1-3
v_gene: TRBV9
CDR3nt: TGTGCCAGCAGCGTAGACCAAAACACCATATATTTT
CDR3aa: CASSVDQNTIYF

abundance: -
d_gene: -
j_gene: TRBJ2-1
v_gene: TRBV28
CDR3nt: TGTGCCAGCAGTCCACAGCGACTAGTTACGAATGAGCAGTTCTTC
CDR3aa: CASSPQRLVTNEQFF

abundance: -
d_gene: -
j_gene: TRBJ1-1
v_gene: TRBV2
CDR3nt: TGTGCCAGCAGTGTAGAGGGCTCGGGCACTGAAGCTTTCTTT
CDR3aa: CASSVEGSGTEAFF

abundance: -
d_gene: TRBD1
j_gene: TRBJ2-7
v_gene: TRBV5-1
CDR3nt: TGCGCCAGCAGCTTCGACCAGGGGGACGAGCAGTACTTC
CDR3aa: CASSFDQGDEQYF

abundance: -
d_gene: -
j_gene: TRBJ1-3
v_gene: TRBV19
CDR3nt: TGTGCCGGTTGGGGTGGTCCGAGCTCTGGAAACACCATATATTTT
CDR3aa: CAGWGGPSSGNTIYF

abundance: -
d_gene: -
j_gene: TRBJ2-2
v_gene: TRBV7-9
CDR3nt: TGTGCCAGCAGCTTAGAAGGACCGTCGTATGACACCGGGGAGCTGTTTTTT
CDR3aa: CASSLEGPSYDTGELFF

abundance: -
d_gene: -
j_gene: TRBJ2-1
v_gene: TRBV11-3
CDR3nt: TGTGCCAGCAGCTCCAGCGGAGCCTACAATGAGCAGTTCTTC
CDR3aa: CASSSSGAYNEQFF

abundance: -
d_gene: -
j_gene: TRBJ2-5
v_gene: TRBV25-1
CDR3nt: TGTGCCAGCAGTGAATATAGGCAGACCCAGTACTTC
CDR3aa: CASSEYRQTQYF

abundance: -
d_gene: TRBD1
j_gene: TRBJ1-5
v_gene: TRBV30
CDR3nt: TGTGCCTGGAGTGGCATACCGGGCCCAGGGGGGCATCAGCCCCAGCATTTT
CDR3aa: CAWSGIPGPGGHQPQHF

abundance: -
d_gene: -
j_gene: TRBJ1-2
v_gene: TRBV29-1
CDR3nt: TGCAGCGTTGAACCGGGACATGAAAATGGCTACACCTTC
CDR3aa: CSVEPGHENGYTF

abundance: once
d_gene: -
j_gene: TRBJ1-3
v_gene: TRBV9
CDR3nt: TGTGCCAGCAGCGTAGAAGGGAGGGACTCCGCAAACACCATATATTTT
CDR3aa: CASSVEGRDSANTIYF

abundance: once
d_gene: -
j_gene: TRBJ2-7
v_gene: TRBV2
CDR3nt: TGTGCCAGCAGTGAGCGACAGGCCTACGAGCAGTACTTC
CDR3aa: CASSERQAYEQYF

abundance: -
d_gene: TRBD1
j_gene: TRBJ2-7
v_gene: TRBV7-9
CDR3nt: TGTGCCAGCAGTCTGACAGGGGACGAGCAGTACTTC
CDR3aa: CASSLTGDEQYF

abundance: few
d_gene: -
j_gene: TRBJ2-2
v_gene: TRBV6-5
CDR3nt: TGTGCCAGCACCCAAGGCGACAGTCTCACCGGGGAGCTGTTTTTT
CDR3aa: CASTQGDSLTGELFF

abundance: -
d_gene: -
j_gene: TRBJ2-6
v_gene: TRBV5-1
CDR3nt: TGCGCCAGCAGCTTGAATACAGGGTCCACCTCTGGGGCCAACGTCCTGACTTTC
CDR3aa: CASSLNTGSTSGANVLTF

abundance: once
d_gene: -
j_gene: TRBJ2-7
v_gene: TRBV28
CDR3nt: TGTGCCAGCAGTTTGGCGTCCTCCTACGAGCAGTACTTC
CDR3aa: CASSLASSYEQYF

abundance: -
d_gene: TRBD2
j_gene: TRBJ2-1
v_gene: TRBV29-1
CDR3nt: TGCAGCGTTAAACTAGCGGGGGGCTACAATGAGCAGTTCTTC
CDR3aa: CSVKLAGGYNEQFF

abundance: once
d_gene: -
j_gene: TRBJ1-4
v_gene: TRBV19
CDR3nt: TGTGCCAGCCACAGGGCCAGGGAAAAACTGTTTTTT
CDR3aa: CASHRAREKLFF

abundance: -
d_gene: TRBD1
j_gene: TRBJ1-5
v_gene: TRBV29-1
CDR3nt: TGCAGCGTTCAAGGACAGGAAAGGAATCAGCCCCAGCATTTT
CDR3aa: CSVQGQERNQPQHF

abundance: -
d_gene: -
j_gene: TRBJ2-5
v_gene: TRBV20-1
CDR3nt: TGCAGTGGGGCACCTCAAGAGACCCAGTACTTC
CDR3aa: CSGAPQETQYF

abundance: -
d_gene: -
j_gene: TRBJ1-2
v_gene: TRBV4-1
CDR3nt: TGCGCCAGCAGCCAAACAGGGCACTATGGCTACACCTTC
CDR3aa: CASSQTGHYGYTF